These 20 T cell receptor beta chains came from one sample sequenced in a study of shared clonotypes between healthy human individuals (dated by TCRdb to 2018 to 2021). Library preparation used the immunoSEQ multiplex PCR assay. Imported from immuneACCESS, the table was reduced by TCRdb to in-frame sequences with V and J called. These copies leave out some clones; in studies compared against another copy, an unresolved V gene accounts for under half, and the cause of the remainder is not known. The sample table holds approximately 2.5 million clones, of which roughly 93% were seen once. Of the sample, 0.36% is held by the ten largest clones. The specimen sequenced was naive CD4+ T cells from PBMCs. The cell subset or site label on this specimen signifies: CD45RA+ positively selected. The receptor set was obtained from a man between 18 and 29 years old in good health. Some clones in this sample may be carry-over from other donors' samples.

J is TRBJ1-5 and V is TRBV15; D is undetermined. V was trimmed by 0 bases and J by 9 bases, leaving 15 bases between them. Per germline, CDR1 LNHNV and CDR2 YYDKDF (reference sequence). The CDR3 has 15 residues. The CDR3 here is CATSRDRAQKGPQHF. DNA for the CDR3: TGTGCCACCAGCAGAGATAGGGCACAAAAGGGGCCCCAGCATTTT.

The chain is built from TRBV28 and TRBJ2-1, with 8 positions matching TRBD2. Germline V gives CDR1 MDHEN, CDR2 SYDVKM. After removal of 4 bases from V and 4 bases from J, the junction contained 9 bases not matched to a gene. The CDR3 sequence is 16 residues long. The CDR3 sequence: CASSSLTSDAYNEQFF. The CDR3, as DNA: TGTGCCAGCAGTTCCCTGACTAGCGACGCGTACAATGAGCAGTTCTTC.

With respect to this clone: This sample also contains other DNA sequences that code for the same CDR3. The rearrangement joins TRBV18 to TRBJ2-7; 7 positions agree with TRBD2. Germline CDR1 KGHSH, CDR2 LQKENI. The CDR3 runs to 14 residues. V lost 2 bases and J lost 0; bases outside the gene matches: 1. CDR3: CASSPGTTSYEQYF. The CDR3 DNA follows: TGTGCCAGCTCACCAGGGACTACCTCCTACGAGCAGTACTTC.

This clone was seen once. This rearrangement joins TRBV5-6 to TRBJ1-1; no clear D gene. The length of the CDR3 is 13 residues. The germline V gene encodes CDR1 SGHDT and CDR2 YYEEEE. V lost 2 bases and J 3 bases, leaving 8 bases between the germline ends. CDR3: CASSFSPYTEAFF. Here the CDR3 DNA reads TGTGCCAGCAGCTTTTCGCCCTACACTGAAGCTTTCTTT.

The rearrangement uses TRBV11-2 and TRBJ2-2; 7 bases fit TRBD2. The CDR3 sequence is 15 residues long. Per germline, CDR1 SGHAT and CDR2 FQNNGV. Trimming cost V 4 bases and J 2 bases; bases outside gene matches: 4. For the CDR3, the DNA is TGTGCCAGCAGCTCGGCTAGCGGTAACACCGGGGAGCTGTTTTTT. It translates to CASSSASGNTGELFF.

Note on this clone: An end of the junction does not agree with germline; a read error may underlie this. The sample has other DNA sequences that encode this CDR3 too. The V and J genes are TRBV7-6 and TRBJ1-2, with unresolved D. Germline CDR1 reads SGHVS; CDR2 reads FNYEAQ. The CDR3 is 14 residues long. In nucleotides, the CDR3 is TGTGCCAGCAGCTTGTCCGGATCGGATAGGAGCTACACCTTT. It specifies CASSLSGSDRSYTF.

This rearrangement joins TRBV7-2 to TRBJ1-5; weak D call: TRBD1 (6 bases). The CDR3 is 13 residues long. Germline V CDR1 and CDR2: SGHTA, FQGNSA. V lost 4 bases and J 5 bases, leaving 9 bases between the germline ends. This CDR3 reads CASSSHRDQPQHF. As DNA, the CDR3 is TGTGCCAGCAGCTCTCACAGGGATCAGCCCCAGCATTTT.

The J gene is TRBJ2-5, the V gene TRBV27; no clear D gene. V shed 0 bases and J shed 6 bases, with 14 bases lying between them. Germline CDR1 MNHEY, CDR2 SMNVEV (reference sequence). This CDR3 comprises 15 residues. CDR3 amino acids: CASSLSRGRAQTQYF. CDR3 DNA: TGTGCCAGCAGTTTATCTCGAGGTCGAGCTCAGACCCAGTACTTC.

The J gene is TRBJ1-1, the V gene TRBV5-1; unclear D gene. This CDR3 comprises 15 residues. Trimming stripped 0 bases from V and 3 bases from J, with 12 bases between. Germline CDR1 reads SGHRS; CDR2 reads YFSETQ. This chain's CDR3 is CASSLGGRRDTEAFF. DNA of the CDR3: TGCGCCAGCAGCTTGGGGGGAAGGAGAGACACTGAAGCTTTCTTT.

The rearrangement joins TRBV2 to TRBJ2-4, with 12 bases fitting TRBD2. With 6 bases clipped from V and 0 bases from J, the junction kept 9 bases outside the gene matches. There are 18 residues in the CDR3. Looked up from germline, CDR1 is SNHLY and CDR2 is FYNNEI. The DNA for the CDR3 is TGTGCCAGCAGGGGACTAGCGGGCGGCCTTTTAGCCAAAAACATTCAGTACTTC. This codes for CASRGLAGGLLAKNIQYF.

The chain couples TRBV28 to TRBJ2-7; 7 nucleotides line up with TRBD1. The junction had 3 bases not matched to a gene; V was cut back by 7 bases and J by 3 bases. This CDR3 is built from 12 residues. The germline CDR1 and CDR2 sequences are MDHEN and SYDVKM. The CDR3 here is CASNRQGYEQYF. CDR3 DNA sequence: TGTGCCAGCAATCGACAGGGCTACGAGCAGTACTTC.

V is TRBV9 and J is TRBJ2-5; tentative D call: TRBD2 (6 bases). V lost 3 bases, J lost 4 bases, and 16 bases lay in between. The length of the CDR3 is 15 residues. Germline V gene lookup returns CDR1 SGDLS and CDR2 YYNGEE. As DNA, the CDR3 is TGTGCCAGCAGCGGCCAGCGGGCGCCCCTAGAGACCCAGTACTTC. Translating it yields CASSGQRAPLETQYF. The full variable domain, completed using reference TRBV9 and TRBJ2-5, is DSGVTQTPKHLITATGQRVTLRCSPRSGDLSVYWYQQSLDQGLQFLIQYYNGEERAKGNILERFSAQQFPDLHSELNLSSLELGDSALYFCASSGQRAPLETQYFGPGTRLLVL.

The V call is TRBV19, the J call TRBJ2-1, with 10 bases lining up with TRBD1. With 1 base clipped from V and 10 bases from J, the junction kept 7 bases outside the gene matches. This CDR3 contains 15 residues. Germline V gene sequence: CDR1 LNHDA, CDR2 SQIVND (reference sequence). CDR3 in DNA: TGTGCCAGTAGTATAGGGGACAGGGGCCGGGAGGAGCAGTTCTTC. It encodes CASSIGDRGREEQFF.

V usage is TRBV6-1 and J usage is TRBJ1-5; no reliable D call. This CDR3 comprises 15 residues. CDR1 is MNHNS and CDR2 is SASEGT in the germline V gene. With 1 base removed from V and 3 bases from J, the gap between germline ends came to 10 bases. The CDR3 protein is CASSEGVGNNQPQHF. The CDR3, as DNA: TGTGCCAGCAGTGAAGGGGTAGGGAACAATCAGCCCCAGCATTTT.

This clone appeared once. The chain has TRBV28 and TRBJ2-2; D is unresolved. Per the germline V gene, CDR1 is MDHEN and CDR2 is SYDVKM. The V gene lost 4 bases and the J gene lost 5 bases, with 11 bases spanning the gap. The CDR3 is 14 residues long. CDR3 region: CASSYGRITGELFF. The CDR3, as DNA: TGTGCCAGCAGTTACGGACGGATTACCGGGGAGCTGTTTTTT.

This sequence joins TRBV5-4 and TRBJ1-2; 10 nucleotides align to TRBD1. The CDR3 contains 14 residues. V trimming: 4 bases; J trimming: 2 bases; junction bases outside the gene matches: 2. Germline CDR1 reads SGHNT; CDR2 reads YYREEE (reference sequence). CDR3 nucleotide sequence: TGTGCCAGCAGCGGGGACAGGGGAAACTATGGCTACACCTTC. Translated, it gives CASSGDRGNYGYTF.

This chain joins TRBV5-1 and TRBJ2-5; D is possibly TRBD1 (6 bases). This CDR3 region has 14 residues. With 6 bases removed from V and 1 base from J, the gap between germline ends came to 13 bases. In germline, CDR1 is SGHRS, CDR2 YFSETQ. The CDR3 spells CASNVGTPQETQYF. The CDR3 DNA reads TGCGCCAGCAACGTCGGGACACCCCAAGAGACCCAGTACTTC.

The CDR3 sequence is CASSLLGVGQTQYF. DNA for the CDR3: TGCGCCAGCAGCCTCCTTGGGGTCGGTCAGACCCAGTACTTC. The chain is built from TRBV5-1 and TRBJ2-5; D unclear. Germline V CDR1 and CDR2: SGHRS, YFSETQ. This CDR3 is 14 amino acids long. Trimming left V 4 bases short and J 6 bases short, with 16 bases between.

This rearrangement joins TRBV27 to TRBJ2-1; D call uncertain. Germline V gene sequence: CDR1 MNHEY, CDR2 SMNVEV (reference sequence). V lost 5 bases and J 0 bases, leaving 14 bases between the germline ends. CDR3 length equals 16 residues. The CDR3 region is CASSSRRTFSYNEQFF. CDR3 DNA: TGTGCCAGCAGTAGCCGACGGACGTTCTCCTACAATGAGCAGTTCTTC.

The J gene is TRBJ2-2, the V gene TRBV5-1; no definite D call. The CDR3 totals 17 residues. The germline V gene has CDR1 SGHRS and CDR2 YFSETQ. The V and J ends lost 4 bases and 7 bases respectively, with 23 bases between them. The DNA of the CDR3 is TGCGCCAGCAGCCCTCCGTGGCAGGCGCGTTTCGGCGGGGAGCTGTTTTTT. It is translated as CASSPPWQARFGGELFF.